This T cell receptor beta chain was sequenced in a study of cytomegalovirus exposure and HLA in healthy donors (dated by TCRdb to about 2017). Regarding the study in general: The roughly 670 repertoires of the first cohort and the 110 or so validation repertoires were produced on the same platform, according to a later analysis. The study aimed to test whether signatures of past pathogen exposure could be identified by cataloging public T cell receptors. A separate validation cohort of roughly 130 different subjects was used in addition to the approximately 610-subject first cohort. High-throughput TCR immunosequencing, statistical association of individual TCRs with disease status, and machine learning were combined to predict cytomegalovirus infection status. Study-level results and caveats: Most TCR sequences were seen in very few donors, while some public TCRs were found in many individuals. Three of the identified cytomegalovirus-associated TCR beta chains were confirmed in vitro to be specific for cytomegalovirus antigens. A later analysis found that TCRs clustered in the first cohort also tended to co-occur in the roughly 120 validation repertoires, with 94% of cluster scores above 0. It was suggested by the authors that the approach could potentially be generalized to other disease states and immunological phenotypes. All 130 or so repertoires were used to score co-occurrence in the validation cohort in a later analysis, because that analysis had no HLA typing for the cohort. In both the original and validation cohorts, the classifier was reported to diagnose cytomegalovirus status with high specificity and sensitivity. A total of about 150 TCR beta chains were listed by the study as associated with cytomegalovirus.

The donors belonged to the validation cohort of about 110 subjects, which was separate from the approximately 700-subject first cohort. V is reduced by 1 base and J by 6 bases, leaving a spacing of 12 bases between them. The CDR3 spans 15 residues, from the cysteine through the phenylalanine. Of the read, only the CDR3 DNA is kept; its 45 bases are in frame from base 1. CDR1 and CDR2 are drawn from the germline V gene: MDHEN, SYDVKM. The method behind the library was the immunoSEQ multiplex PCR assay. As for how the authors treated the data: A statistical classification framework was built for diagnosing cytomegalovirus status from the catalog of TCR beta chain sequences. The immuneACCESS repertoire file appears here via TCRdb, limited to in-frame rearrangements. These files lack a portion of the clones; in checked studies, under half of the deficit traces to unresolved V genes, and the cause of the others is not known. The D gene and trimming were derived from the DNA, and the V and J assignments and clone size from that table. The sample contains some 170,000 clones, approximately 89% of them found a single time. 10% of the sample is taken by the ten largest.

About this clone: Its recognized antigen is unknown. No base-level quality is on record; no much larger clone is a single base apart.

The chain was built from TRBV28 and TRBJ1-4; possibly the D gene is TRBD1, per 5 matching bases. The source of this sequence is a woman aged 18-30 years in good health and CMV-seropositive. Sequencing was performed on PBMCs. The DNA is TGTGCCAGCAGTTTATTGGGGACGGGGGATGAAAAACTGTTTTTT. Translation gives CASSLLGTGDEKLFF. Beyond the CDR3, the reference TRBV28 and TRBJ1-4 genes provide the residues; the full variable domain reads: DVKVTQSSRYLVKRTGEKVFLECVQDMDHENMFWYRQDPGLGLRLIYFSYDVKMKEKGDIPEGYSVSREKKERFSLILESASTNQTSMYLCASSLLGTGDEKLFFGSGTQLSVL.